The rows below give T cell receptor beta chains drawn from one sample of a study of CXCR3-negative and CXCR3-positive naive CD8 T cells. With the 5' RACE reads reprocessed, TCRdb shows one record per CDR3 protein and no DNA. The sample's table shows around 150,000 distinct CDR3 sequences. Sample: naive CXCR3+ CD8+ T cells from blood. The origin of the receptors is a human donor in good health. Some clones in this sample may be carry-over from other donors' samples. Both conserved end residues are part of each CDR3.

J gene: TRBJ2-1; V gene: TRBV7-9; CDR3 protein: CASSLDIDFSGRYSYNEQFF
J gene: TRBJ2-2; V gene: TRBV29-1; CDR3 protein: CSVHGAAGELFF
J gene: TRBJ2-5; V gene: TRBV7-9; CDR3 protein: CASSFEIAGETQYF
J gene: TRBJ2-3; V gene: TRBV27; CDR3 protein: CASSLGLAGTFTDTQYF
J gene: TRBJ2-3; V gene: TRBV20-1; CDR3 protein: CSARDWTDTQYF
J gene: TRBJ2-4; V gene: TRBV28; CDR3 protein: CASSFYRGGGENIQYF
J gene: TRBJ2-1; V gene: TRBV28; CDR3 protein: CASSPRALAAGEQFF
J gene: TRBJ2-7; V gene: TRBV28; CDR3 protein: CASSLGSGYEQYF
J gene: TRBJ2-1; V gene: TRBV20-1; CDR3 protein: CSYTSGSEDEQFF
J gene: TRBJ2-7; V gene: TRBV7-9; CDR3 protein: CASSLGGGDGYEQYF
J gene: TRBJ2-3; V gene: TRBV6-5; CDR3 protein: CASSYRGSNTDTQYF
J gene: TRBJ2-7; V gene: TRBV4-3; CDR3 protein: CASSQDKADPYEQYF
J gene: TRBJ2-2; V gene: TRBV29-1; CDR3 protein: CSTRLAGANTGELFF
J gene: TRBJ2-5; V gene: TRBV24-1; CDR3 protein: CATSNRGTLQETQYF
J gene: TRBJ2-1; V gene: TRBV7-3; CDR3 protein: CASSILAGGSYNEQFF
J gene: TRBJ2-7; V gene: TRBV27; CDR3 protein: CATSDGIAYEQYF
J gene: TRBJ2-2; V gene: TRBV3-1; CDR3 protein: CASSQDLEAGELFF
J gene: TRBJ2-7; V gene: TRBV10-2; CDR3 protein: CASSDRAYEQYF
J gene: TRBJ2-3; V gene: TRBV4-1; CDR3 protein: CASSRTPRSTDTQYF
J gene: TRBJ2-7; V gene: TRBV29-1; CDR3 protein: CSVAGASYEQYF
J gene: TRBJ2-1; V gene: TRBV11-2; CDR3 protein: CASSLDVRGGHEQFF
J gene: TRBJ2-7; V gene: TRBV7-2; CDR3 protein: CASSPSLAGAYEQYF
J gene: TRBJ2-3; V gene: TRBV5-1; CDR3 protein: CASSGGTSGHSTDTQYF
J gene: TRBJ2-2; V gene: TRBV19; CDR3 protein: CASSGGKRITGELFF
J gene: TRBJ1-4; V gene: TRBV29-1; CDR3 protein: CSVAGPMNEKLFF
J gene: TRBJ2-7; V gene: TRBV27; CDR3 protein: CASSSTPTTYEQYF
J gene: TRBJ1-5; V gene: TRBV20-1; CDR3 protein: CSARDPGDSNQPQHF
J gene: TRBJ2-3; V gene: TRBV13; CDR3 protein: CASSLLSGRTDTQYF